The T cell receptor (beta chain) described here comes from a study of T cell changes during pregnancy in multiple sclerosis. Germline V gives CDR1 LNHDA, CDR2 SQIVND (reference sequence). The ends were cut back, 2 bases at V and 1 base at J, with 12 bases in the middle. The CDR3 totals 15 residues. TCRdb's copy holds only in-frame clones and misses some; the assay was immunoSEQ multiplex PCR. Of approximately 50,000 clones listed, roughly 94% are singletons. The source is a female donor with multiple sclerosis, enrolled in a pregnancy study. The rearrangement joins TRBV19 to TRBJ2-7; TRBD1 is a possible D gene (6 bases). Sequenced material: CD4+ T cells from peripheral blood mononuclear cells, taken in the third trimester of pregnancy. The chain's CDR3 is CASSITGPGSYEQYF. For the CDR3, the DNA is TGTGCCAGTAGTATAACAGGGCCGGGGTCCTACGAGCAGTACTTC.